The 18 T cell receptor beta chains in this list originate from one sample, sequenced in a study of T cell clonotyping in hematopoietic cell transplantation. The protocol was immunoSEQ multiplex PCR, while the TCRdb copy is restricted to in-frame clones and leaves out a portion. The sample lists approximately 4,100 clones, roughly 94% seen once, with 0.7% to 0.95% in the top ten. Specimen: PBMCs, collected 30 days after allogeneic stem cell transplant. These receptor sequences come from a male patient in his fifties who had an allogeneic stem cell transplant from a related donor, so the T cells may come from the graft donor. Some clones in this sample may be carry-over from other donors' samples.

This chain joins TRBV7-2 and TRBJ1-2; D is perhaps TRBD1 (6 bases). CDR3 length equals 17 residues. V dropped 1 base and J dropped 2 bases, with 17 bases sitting between them. Germline V gene data show CDR1 as SGHTA and CDR2 as FQGNSA. As DNA, the CDR3 is TGTGCCAGCAGCTTAGTTTCTTGGGGGCGTGGGAACTATGGCTACACCTTC. Translation gives CASSLVSWGRGNYGYTF.

The gene calls are TRBV7-3 and TRBJ2-3; 7 bases line up with TRBD2. The CDR3 is 14 residues long. Germline V gene sequence: CDR1 SGHTA, CDR2 FQGTGA. V shed 2 bases, J shed 1 base, and the junction held 0 bases outside the gene matches. CDR3 nucleotides: TGTGCCAGCAGCTTAGCGGGGGGCACAGATACGCAGTATTTT. Translated: CASSLAGGTDTQYF.

This chain uses TRBV14 with TRBJ1-5; D call uncertain. The CDR3 spans 13 residues. Germline V lookup: CDR1 SGHDN, CDR2 FVKESK. V lost 4 bases and J lost 7, with 11 bases in between. The CDR3 DNA sequence: TGTGCCAGCAGCCCGCACACCGGACAGCCCCAGCATTTT. This gives the protein CASSPHTGQPQHF.

This sequence joins TRBV28 and TRBJ1-2; D not resolved. CDR1 is MDHEN and CDR2 is SYDVKM in the germline V gene. The ends were cut back, 7 bases at V and 3 bases at J, with 12 bases in the middle. The CDR3 totals 13 residues. The CDR3 bases are TGTGCCAGCACCTCGGGCGGGTACTATGGCTACACCTTC. This sequence encodes CASTSGGYYGYTF.

V and J are TRBV19 and TRBJ2-7; D gene ambiguous. Deletions cut 1 base from V and 3 bases from J, with 10 bases between. Germline V gene sequence: CDR1 LNHDA, CDR2 SQIVND (reference sequence). The CDR3 is made up of 14 amino acids. CDR3 DNA: TGTGCCAGTAGTATAGCAGGCGGTGGCTACGAGCAGTACTTC. Translated: CASSIAGGGYEQYF.

The rearrangement joins TRBV4-3 to TRBJ1-4; no definite D call. V was trimmed by 4 bases and J by 12 bases, leaving 15 bases between them. The germline gives CDR1 LGHNA, CDR2 YSLEER. This CDR3 is 13 amino acids long. The DNA for the CDR3 is TGCGCCAGCAGCCGGGGTTACTTTGGGGAACTGTTTTTT. Translated, it gives CASSRGYFGELFF.

The gene calls are TRBV5-4 and TRBJ2-7, with D perhaps TRBD1 or TRBD2 (6 bases each). Trimming removed 4 bases at V and 2 bases at J, with 13 bases between. The CDR3 sequence is 14 residues long. Germline CDR1 reads SGHNT; CDR2 reads YYREEE (reference sequence). The CDR3 DNA reads TGTGCCAGCAGCGGGGGGCTAGCGACCTACGAGCAGTACTTC. Translated, it gives CASSGGLATYEQYF.

V is TRBV4-3 and J is TRBJ2-3, with D perhaps given as TRBD1 or TRBD2 (5 bases each). The CDR3 has 17 amino acids. Germline loops: CDR1 LGHNA, CDR2 YSLEER. Trimming cost V 0 bases and J 2 bases, with 15 bases left between them. The CDR3 bases are TGCGCCAGCAGCCAAGATTTCGGGACGGACATCACAGATACGCAGTATTTT. This translates into CASSQDFGTDITDTQYF.

The chain uses TRBV5-1 and TRBJ1-2; no clear D. The CDR3 consists of 12 residues. The V gene's germline CDR1 is SGHRS and CDR2 YFSETQ. V shed 4 bases and J shed 6 bases, with 10 bases lying between them. CDR3 DNA sequence: TGCGCCAGCAGCCAAGACAAGCATGGCTACACCTTC. Encoded protein: CASSQDKHGYTF.

The V gene is TRBV7-8, the J gene TRBJ1-2; TRBD1 aligns across 8 bases. The V gene's germline CDR1 is SGHVS and CDR2 FQNEAQ. J lost 5 bases, V lost 5 bases, and 10 bases had no gene match. The CDR3 runs 15 residues. Here the CDR3 reads CASSGGQGFTYGYTF. The CDR3 region has the DNA TGTGCCAGCAGCGGCGGACAGGGATTTACGTATGGCTACACCTTC. Complete variable domain (other parts from reference TRBV7-8 and TRBJ1-2): GAGVSQSPRYKVAKRGQDVALRCDPISGHVSLFWYQQALGQGPEFLTYFQNEAQLDKSGLPSDRFFAERPEGSVSTLKIQRTQQEDSAVYLCASSGGQGFTYGYTFGSGTRLTVV.

This sequence joins TRBV19 and TRBJ1-5, with 7 bases identical to TRBD1. After removal of 10 bases from V and 4 bases from J, the junction contained 13 bases not matched to a gene. Germline lookup yields CDR1 LNHDA and CDR2 SQIVND (reference sequence). The CDR3 spans 15 residues. Written as DNA, the CDR3 is TGTGCCACCTCCCAGGGGGGTGACCTGAATCAGCCCCAGCATTTT. This encodes CATSQGGDLNQPQHF.

This clone was seen once. The chain joins TRBV4-1 to TRBJ2-7; D is possibly TRBD2 (5 bases). Germline V lookup: CDR1 MGHRA, CDR2 YSYEKL. The CDR3 covers 11 residues. V dropped 8 bases and J dropped 3 bases, with 8 bases sitting between them. CDR3 nucleotides: TGCGCCAGCTCAGAGGGCTACGAGCAGTACTTC. Protein product: CASSEGYEQYF.

The chain has TRBV2 and TRBJ2-7; weak D call: TRBD1 (5 bases). The CDR3 has 14 amino acids. Trimming shortened V by 4 bases and J by 7 bases, and 17 bases separated the two germline ends. Germline CDR1 SNHLY, CDR2 FYNNEI. The CDR3, as DNA: TGTGCCAGCAGTGCCACAGGAACAGAGAAGGAGCAGTACTTC. This codes for CASSATGTEKEQYF.

This clone has only one observation. This rearrangement joins TRBV27 to TRBJ2-1, with 7 bases lining up with TRBD1. The CDR3 is made up of 16 amino acids. Germline CDR1 MNHEY, CDR2 SMNVEV (reference sequence). The trim removed 4 bases at V and 2 bases at J, leaving 8 bases unmatched. The CDR3 region has the DNA TGTGCCAGCAGTTACGCGAGACAGGGCGCCTACAATGAGCAGTTCTTC. This translates into CASSYARQGAYNEQFF.

The CDR3: CASTPGRLAAYEQYF. The CDR3 DNA follows: TGTGCCAGCACCCCGGGGAGGCTTGCGGCCTACGAGCAGTACTTC. The chain joins TRBV13 to TRBJ2-7, with a possible D match to TRBD2 (6 bases). Germline lookup yields CDR1 PRHDT and CDR2 FYEKMQ (reference sequence). Between the trimmed V and J ends, which lost 7 bases and 2 bases, there was a span of 18 bases. This CDR3 has 15 residues.

The chain recombines TRBV7-3 with TRBJ2-1; D unclear. The length of the CDR3 is 15 residues. Germline CDR1 SGHTA, CDR2 FQGTGA. Trimming pared 5 bases from V and 5 bases from J, leaving 16 bases between. CDR3 bases: TGTGCCAGCAGCCCTTATATCAACCCCCACAATGAGCAGTTCTTC. Encoded protein: CASSPYINPHNEQFF.

This chain links TRBV10-1 with TRBJ1-3; 7 bases are a match to TRBD1. V lost 7 bases, J lost 0 bases, and 3 bases stayed unmatched. CDR1 and CDR2 (germline): WNHNN, SYGVQD (reference sequence). This CDR3 comprises 14 residues. The CDR3 nucleotides are TGCGCCAGCACCCAGGGGGGCTCTGGAAACACCATATATTTT. This gives the protein CASTQGGSGNTIYF.

This chain connects TRBV11-3 to TRBJ2-3; D gene ambiguous. The length of the CDR3 is 13 residues. Trimming pared 4 bases from V and 7 bases from J, leaving 12 bases between. Looked up from germline, CDR1 is SGHNT and CDR2 is YENEEA. CDR3 region: CASSSTVLHTQYF. The CDR3 coding sequence is TGTGCCAGCAGCTCTACCGTGCTTCATACGCAGTATTTT. Full variable domain (missing parts from reference TRBV11-3 and TRBJ2-3): EAGVVQSPRYKIIEKKQPVAFWCNPISGHNTLYWYLQNLGQGPELLIRYENEEAVDDSQLPKDRFSAERLKGVDSTLKIQPAELGDSAVYLCASSSTVLHTQYFGPGTRLTVL.